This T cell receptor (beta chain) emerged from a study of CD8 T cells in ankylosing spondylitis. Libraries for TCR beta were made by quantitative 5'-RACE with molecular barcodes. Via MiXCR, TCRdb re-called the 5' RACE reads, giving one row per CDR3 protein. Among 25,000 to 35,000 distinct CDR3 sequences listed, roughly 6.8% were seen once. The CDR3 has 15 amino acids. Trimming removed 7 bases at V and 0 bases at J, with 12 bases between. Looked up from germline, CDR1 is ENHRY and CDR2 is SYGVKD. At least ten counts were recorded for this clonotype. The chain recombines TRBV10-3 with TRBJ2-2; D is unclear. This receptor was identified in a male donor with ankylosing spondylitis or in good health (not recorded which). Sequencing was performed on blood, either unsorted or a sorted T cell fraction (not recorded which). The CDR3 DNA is TGTGCCATCAAAGTAGCCGGAACGAACACCGGGGAGCTGTTTTTT. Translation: CAIKVAGTNTGELFF.